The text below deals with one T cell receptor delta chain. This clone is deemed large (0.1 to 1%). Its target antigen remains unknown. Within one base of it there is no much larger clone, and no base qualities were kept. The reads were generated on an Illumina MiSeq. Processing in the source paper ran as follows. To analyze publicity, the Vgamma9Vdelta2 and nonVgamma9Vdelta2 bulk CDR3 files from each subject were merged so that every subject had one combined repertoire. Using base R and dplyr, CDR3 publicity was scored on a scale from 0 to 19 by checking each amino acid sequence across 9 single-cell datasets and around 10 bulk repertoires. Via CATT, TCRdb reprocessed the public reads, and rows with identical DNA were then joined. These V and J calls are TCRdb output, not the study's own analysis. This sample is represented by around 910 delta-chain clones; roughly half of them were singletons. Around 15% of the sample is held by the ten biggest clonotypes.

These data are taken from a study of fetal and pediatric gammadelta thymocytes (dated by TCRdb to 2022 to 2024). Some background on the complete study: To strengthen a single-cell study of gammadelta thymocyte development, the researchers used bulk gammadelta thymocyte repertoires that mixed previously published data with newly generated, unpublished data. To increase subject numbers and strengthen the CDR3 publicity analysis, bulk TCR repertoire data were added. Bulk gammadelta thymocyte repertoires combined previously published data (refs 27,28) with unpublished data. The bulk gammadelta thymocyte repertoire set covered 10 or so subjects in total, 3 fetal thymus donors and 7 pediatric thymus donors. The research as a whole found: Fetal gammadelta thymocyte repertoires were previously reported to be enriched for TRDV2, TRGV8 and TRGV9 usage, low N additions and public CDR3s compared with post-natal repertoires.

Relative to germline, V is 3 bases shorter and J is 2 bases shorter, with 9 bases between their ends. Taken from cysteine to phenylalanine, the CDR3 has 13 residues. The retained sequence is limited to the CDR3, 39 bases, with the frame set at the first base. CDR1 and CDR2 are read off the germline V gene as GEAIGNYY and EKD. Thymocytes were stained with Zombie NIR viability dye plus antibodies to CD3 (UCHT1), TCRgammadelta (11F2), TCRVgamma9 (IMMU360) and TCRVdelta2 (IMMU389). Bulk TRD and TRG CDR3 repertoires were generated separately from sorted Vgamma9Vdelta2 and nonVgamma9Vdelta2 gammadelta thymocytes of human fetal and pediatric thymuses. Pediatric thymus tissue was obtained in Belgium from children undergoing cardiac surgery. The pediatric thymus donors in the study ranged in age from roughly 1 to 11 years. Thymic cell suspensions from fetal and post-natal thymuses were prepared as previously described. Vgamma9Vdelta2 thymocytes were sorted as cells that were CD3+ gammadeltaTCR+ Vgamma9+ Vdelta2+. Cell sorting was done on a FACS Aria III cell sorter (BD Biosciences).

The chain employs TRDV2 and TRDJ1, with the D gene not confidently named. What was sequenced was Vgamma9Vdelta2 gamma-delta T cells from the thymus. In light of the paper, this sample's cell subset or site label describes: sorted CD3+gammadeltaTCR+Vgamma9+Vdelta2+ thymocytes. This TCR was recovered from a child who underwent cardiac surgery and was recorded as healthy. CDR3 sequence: CACDQLLTDKLIF. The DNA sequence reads TGTGCCTGTGACCAGTTACTGACCGATAAACTCATCTTT.